This T cell receptor (beta chain) originates from a study of T cell responses to AZD1222 COVID-19 vaccine. Whole-study findings and limits: Spike-specific TCR depth and breadth grew after two AZD1222 doses.

Germline V CDR1 and CDR2: MNHEY, SVGAGI. With V trimmed by 8 bases and J by 5 bases, 9 bases remained unmatched. CDR3 length equals 14 residues. A note on this clone: Its antigen is unknown.

Here immunoSEQ multiplex PCR was the method, and the copy in TCRdb shows in-frame clones only, minus some. Among 150,000 to 200,000 clones listed, approximately 94% were seen once. The chain uses TRBV6-5 and TRBJ2-5, with 9 bases matching TRBD1. Sequences were derived from peripheral blood, sampled 28 days after the second AZD1222 dose. This TCR derives from an adult who received the AZD1222 COVID-19 vaccine. CDR3 in DNA: TGTGCCAGCGGAGAACAGGGGGCACGGGAGACCCAGTACTTC. Its translation is CASGEQGARETQYF.